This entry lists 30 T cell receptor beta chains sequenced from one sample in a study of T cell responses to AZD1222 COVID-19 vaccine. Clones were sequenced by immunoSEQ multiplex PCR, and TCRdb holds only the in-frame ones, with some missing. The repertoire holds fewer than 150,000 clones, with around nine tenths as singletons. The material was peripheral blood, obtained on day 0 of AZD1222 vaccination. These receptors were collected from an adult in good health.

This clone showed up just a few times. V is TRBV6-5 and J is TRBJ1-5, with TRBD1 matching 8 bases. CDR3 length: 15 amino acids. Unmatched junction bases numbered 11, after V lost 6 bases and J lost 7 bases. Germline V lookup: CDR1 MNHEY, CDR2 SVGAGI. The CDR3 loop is CASRPGQGGNQPQHF. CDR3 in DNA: TGTGCCAGCAGACCAGGACAGGGAGGTAACCAGCCCCAGCATTTT.

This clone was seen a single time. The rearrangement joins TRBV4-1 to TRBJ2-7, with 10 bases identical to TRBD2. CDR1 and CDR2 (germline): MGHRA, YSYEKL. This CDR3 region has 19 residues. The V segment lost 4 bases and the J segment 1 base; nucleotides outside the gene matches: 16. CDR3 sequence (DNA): TGCGCCAGCAGCCTACGGGAAGTGCCTAGCGGGAGAAGGTCCTACGAGCAGTACTTC. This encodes CASSLREVPSGRRSYEQYF.

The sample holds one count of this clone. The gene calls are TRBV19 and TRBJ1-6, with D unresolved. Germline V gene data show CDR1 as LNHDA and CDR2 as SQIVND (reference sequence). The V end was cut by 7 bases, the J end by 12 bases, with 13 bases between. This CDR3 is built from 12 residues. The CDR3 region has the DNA TGTGCCAGTACCTCCCTTTTAGAACCCCTCCACTTT. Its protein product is CASTSLLEPLHF.

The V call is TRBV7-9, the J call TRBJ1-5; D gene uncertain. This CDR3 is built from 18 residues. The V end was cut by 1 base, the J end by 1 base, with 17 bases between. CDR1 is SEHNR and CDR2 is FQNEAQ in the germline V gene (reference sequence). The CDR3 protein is CASSLDGWPIRSNQPQHF. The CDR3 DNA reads TGTGCCAGCAGCTTAGACGGTTGGCCCATTAGGAGCAATCAGCCCCAGCATTTT.

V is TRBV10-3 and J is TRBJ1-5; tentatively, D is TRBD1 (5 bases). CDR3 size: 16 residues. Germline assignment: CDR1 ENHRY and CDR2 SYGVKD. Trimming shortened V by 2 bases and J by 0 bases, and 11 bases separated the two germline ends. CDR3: CAISEGDRYSNQPQHF. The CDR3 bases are TGTGCCATCAGTGAGGGGGACCGTTATAGCAATCAGCCCCAGCATTTT.

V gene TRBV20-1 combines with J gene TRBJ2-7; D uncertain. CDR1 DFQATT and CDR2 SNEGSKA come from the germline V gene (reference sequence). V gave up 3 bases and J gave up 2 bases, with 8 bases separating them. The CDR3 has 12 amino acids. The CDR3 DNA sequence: TGCAGTGCTAGTCGCCTAGCCTACGAGCAGTACTTC. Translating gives CSASRLAYEQYF.

CDR3: CASSLRVSYEQYF. CDR3 DNA sequence: TGTGCCAGCAGCTTACGGGTTTCCTACGAGCAGTACTTC. The chain recombines TRBV11-2 with TRBJ2-7, with D uncertain. The CDR3 loop spans 13 amino acids. Germline assignment: CDR1 SGHAT and CDR2 FQNNGV. The V end lost 2 bases, the J end lost 1 base, and 6 bases lay between the germline ends.

CDR3 loop: CASSQDFASGVRNEQFF. The CDR3 coding sequence is TGCGCCAGCAGCCAAGATTTTGCTAGCGGGGTGCGCAATGAGCAGTTCTTC. This sequence joins TRBV4-1 and TRBJ2-1, with 9 positions matching TRBD2. CDR1 is MGHRA, CDR2 YSYEKL, per germline. The ends lost 0 bases at V and 6 bases at J; junction bases unmatched: 9. The CDR3 loop spans 17 amino acids.

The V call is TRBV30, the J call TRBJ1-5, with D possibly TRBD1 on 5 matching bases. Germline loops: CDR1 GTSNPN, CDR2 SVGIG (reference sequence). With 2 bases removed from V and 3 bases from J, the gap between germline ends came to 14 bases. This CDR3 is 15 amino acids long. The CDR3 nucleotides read TGTGCCTGGAGTACCTATCGGGACCCCAATCAGCCCCAGCATTTT. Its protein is CAWSTYRDPNQPQHF.

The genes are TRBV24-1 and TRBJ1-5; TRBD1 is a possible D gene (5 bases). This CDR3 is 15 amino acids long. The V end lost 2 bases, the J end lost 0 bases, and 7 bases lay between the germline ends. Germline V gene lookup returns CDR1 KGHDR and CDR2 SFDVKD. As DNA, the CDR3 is TGTGCCACCAGTGATTGGGGGGATAGCAATCAGCCCCAGCATTTT. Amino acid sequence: CATSDWGDSNQPQHF.

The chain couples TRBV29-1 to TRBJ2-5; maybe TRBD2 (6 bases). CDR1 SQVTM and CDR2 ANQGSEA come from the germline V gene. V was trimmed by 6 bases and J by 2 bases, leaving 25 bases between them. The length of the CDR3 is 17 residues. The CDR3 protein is CSVLTIETSRIQETQYF. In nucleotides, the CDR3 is TGCAGCGTCCTTACCATAGAAACTAGCCGCATTCAAGAGACCCAGTACTTC.

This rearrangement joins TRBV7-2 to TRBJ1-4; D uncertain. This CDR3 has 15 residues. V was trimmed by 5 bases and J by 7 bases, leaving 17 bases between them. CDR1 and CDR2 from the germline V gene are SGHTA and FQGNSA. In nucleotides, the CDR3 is TGTGCCAGCAGCACCACATGGGGATACGGTGAAAAACTGTTTTTT. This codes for CASSTTWGYGEKLFF.

This CDR3 is CASSYTGLDDTDTQYF. The CDR3 DNA reads TGTGCCAGCAGTTACACAGGGTTAGATGACACAGATACGCAGTATTTT. The chain employs TRBV6-5 and TRBJ2-3; weak D call: TRBD1 (6 bases). This CDR3 spans 16 amino acids. V dropped 2 bases and J dropped 2 bases, with 14 bases sitting between them. Germline V CDR1 and CDR2: MNHEY, SVGAGI.

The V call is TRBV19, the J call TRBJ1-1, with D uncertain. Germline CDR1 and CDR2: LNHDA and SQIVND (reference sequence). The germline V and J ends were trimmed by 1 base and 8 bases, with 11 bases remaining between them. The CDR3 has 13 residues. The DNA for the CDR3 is TGTGCCAGTAGTATAGGAAGCGGACGAGAAGCTTTCTTT. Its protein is CASSIGSGREAFF.

As DNA, the CDR3 is TGCGCCAGCAGCCAAGATGTGGGCAGGGTCATTGCCCAGCATTTT. Protein: CASSQDVGRVIAQHF. V is TRBV4-1 and J is TRBJ1-5; D is possibly TRBD1 (5 bases). Germline V gene data show CDR1 as MGHRA and CDR2 as YSYEKL. The ends were cut back, 0 bases at V and 11 bases at J, with 17 bases in the middle. The CDR3 contains 15 residues.

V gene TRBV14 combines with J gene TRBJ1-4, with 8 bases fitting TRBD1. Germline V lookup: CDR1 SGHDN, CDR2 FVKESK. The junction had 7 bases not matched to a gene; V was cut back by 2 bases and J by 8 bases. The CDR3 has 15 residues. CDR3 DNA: TGTGCCAGCAGCCAACGGACAGGGTTGCAGGAAAAACTGTTTTTT. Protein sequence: CASSQRTGLQEKLFF.

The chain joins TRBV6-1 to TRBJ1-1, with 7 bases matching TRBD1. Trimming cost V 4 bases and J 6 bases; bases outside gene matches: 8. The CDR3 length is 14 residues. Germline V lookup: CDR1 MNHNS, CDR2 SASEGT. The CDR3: CASSVQGNDAEAFF. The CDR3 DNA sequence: TGTGCCAGCAGTGTACAGGGGAACGACGCTGAAGCTTTCTTT.

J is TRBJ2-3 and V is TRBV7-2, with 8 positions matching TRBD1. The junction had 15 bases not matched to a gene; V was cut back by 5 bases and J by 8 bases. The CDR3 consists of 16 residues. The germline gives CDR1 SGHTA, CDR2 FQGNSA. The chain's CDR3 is CASSPHLDRAIGTQYF. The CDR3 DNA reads TGTGCCAGCAGCCCCCACTTGGACAGGGCAATAGGTACGCAGTATTTT.

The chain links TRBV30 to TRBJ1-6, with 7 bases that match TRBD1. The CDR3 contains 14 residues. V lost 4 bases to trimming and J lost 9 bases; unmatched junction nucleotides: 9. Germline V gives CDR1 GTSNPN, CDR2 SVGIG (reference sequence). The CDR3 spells CAWTLAGGGSPLHF. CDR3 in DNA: TGTGCCTGGACCTTAGCAGGGGGTGGTTCACCCCTCCACTTT.

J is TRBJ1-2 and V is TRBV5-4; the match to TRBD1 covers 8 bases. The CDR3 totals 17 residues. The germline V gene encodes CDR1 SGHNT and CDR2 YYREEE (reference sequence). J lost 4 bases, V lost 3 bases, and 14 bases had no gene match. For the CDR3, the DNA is TGTGCCAGCAGCTCACTACGGACAGGGTCCTCCCCCTATGGCTACACCTTC. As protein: CASSSLRTGSSPYGYTF.

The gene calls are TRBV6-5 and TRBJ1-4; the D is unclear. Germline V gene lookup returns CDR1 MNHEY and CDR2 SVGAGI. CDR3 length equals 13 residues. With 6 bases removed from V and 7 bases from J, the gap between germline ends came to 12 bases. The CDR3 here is CASSPRASEKLFF. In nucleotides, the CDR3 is TGTGCCAGCAGCCCACGGGCTTCTGAAAAACTGTTTTTT.

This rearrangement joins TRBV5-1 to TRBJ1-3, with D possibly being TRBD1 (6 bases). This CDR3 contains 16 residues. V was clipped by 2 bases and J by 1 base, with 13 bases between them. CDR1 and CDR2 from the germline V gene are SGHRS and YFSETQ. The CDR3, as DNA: TGCGCCAGCAGCTTTGGGGGGCCGGGTTCTGGAAACACCATATATTTT. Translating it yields CASSFGGPGSGNTIYF. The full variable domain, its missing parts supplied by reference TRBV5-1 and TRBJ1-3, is KAGVTQTPRYLIKTRGQQVTLSCSPISGHRSVSWYQQTPGQGLQFLFEYFSETQRNKGNFPGRFSGRQFSNSRSEMNVSTLELGDSALYLCASSFGGPGSGNTIYFGEGSWLTVV.

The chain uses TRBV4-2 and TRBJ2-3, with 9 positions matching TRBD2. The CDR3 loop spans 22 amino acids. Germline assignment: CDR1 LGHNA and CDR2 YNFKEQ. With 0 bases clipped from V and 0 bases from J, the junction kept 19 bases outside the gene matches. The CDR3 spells CASSQDFPRTSASSTSTDTQYF. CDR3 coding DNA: TGTGCCAGCAGCCAAGATTTCCCCAGGACTAGCGCCTCTAGTACCAGCACAGATACGCAGTATTTT.

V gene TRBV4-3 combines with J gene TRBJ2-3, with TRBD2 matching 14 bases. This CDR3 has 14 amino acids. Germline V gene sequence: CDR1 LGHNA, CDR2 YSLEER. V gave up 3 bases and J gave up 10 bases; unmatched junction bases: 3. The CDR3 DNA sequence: TGCGCCAGCAGCCAGGGACTAGCGGGAGCAGCGCAGTATTTT. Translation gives CASSQGLAGAAQYF.

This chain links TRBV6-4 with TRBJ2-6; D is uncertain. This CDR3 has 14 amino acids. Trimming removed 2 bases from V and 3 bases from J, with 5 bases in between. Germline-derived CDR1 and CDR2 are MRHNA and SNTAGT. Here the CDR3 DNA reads TGTGCCAGCAGTGACAGGGTTGGGGCCAACGTCCTGACTTTC. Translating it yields CASSDRVGANVLTF.

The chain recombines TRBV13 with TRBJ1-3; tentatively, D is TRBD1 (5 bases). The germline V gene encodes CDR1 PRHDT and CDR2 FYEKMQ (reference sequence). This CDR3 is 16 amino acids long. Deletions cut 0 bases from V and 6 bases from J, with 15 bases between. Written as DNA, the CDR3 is TGTGCCAGCAGCTTAGGCCAGGGTTTGGCGGAAAACACCATATATTTT. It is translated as CASSLGQGLAENTIYF.

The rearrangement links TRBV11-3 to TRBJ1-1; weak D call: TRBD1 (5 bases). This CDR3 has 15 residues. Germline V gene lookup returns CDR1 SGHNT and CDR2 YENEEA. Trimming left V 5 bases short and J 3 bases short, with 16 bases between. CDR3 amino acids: CASSGRRGYDTEAFF. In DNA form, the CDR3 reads TGTGCCAGCAGCGGGCGGAGGGGATATGACACTGAAGCTTTCTTT. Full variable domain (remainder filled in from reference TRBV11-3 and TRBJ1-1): EAGVVQSPRYKIIEKKQPVAFWCNPISGHNTLYWYLQNLGQGPELLIRYENEEAVDDSQLPKDRFSAERLKGVDSTLKIQPAELGDSAVYLCASSGRRGYDTEAFFGQGTRLTVV.

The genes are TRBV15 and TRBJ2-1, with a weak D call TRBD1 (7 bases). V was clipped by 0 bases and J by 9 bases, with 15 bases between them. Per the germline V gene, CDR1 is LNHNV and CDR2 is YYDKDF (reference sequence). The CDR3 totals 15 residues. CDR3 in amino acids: CATSRDRGWRGEQFF. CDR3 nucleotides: TGTGCCACCAGCAGAGACAGGGGGTGGCGGGGTGAGCAGTTCTTC.

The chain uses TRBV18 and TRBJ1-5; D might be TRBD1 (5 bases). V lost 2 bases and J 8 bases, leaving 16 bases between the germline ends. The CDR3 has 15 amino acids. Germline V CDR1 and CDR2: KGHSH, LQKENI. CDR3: CASSPARAWGEPQHF. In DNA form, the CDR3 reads TGTGCCAGCTCACCAGCCAGGGCCTGGGGGGAGCCCCAGCATTTT.

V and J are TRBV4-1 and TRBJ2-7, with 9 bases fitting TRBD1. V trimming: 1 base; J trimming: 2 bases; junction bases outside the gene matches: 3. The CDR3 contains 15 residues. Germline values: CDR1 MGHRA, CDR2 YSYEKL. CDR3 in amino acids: CASSQGRQGAYEQYF. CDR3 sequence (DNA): TGCGCCAGCAGCCAAGGACGACAGGGGGCCTACGAGCAGTACTTC.